This T cell receptor (beta chain) was documented in a study of T cell responses to AZD1222 COVID-19 vaccine. Study-level findings and limits: The breadth and depth of Spike-specific TCRs increased once two AZD1222 doses had been given. Only a handful of AZD1222 recipients were seropositive at baseline. Among the donors, most were white British and more were female, and clonal diversity was possibly underestimated.

The data were produced by immunoSEQ multiplex PCR, yet TCRdb's version contains in-frame clones alone and is incomplete. The table records roughly 99,000 clones, 92% of them present only once. The CDR3 length is 20 residues. V dropped 6 bases and J dropped 0; count of bases not matched to a gene: 11. Germline V gene data show CDR1 as LNHNV and CDR2 as YYDKDF (reference sequence). A remark on this clone: Its antigen is unknown.

The input for sequencing was peripheral blood, taken 28 days after the second AZD1222 dose. The gene calls are TRBV15 and TRBJ2-6, with TRBD2 identical over 13 bases. The TCR sequence derives from an adult who received the AZD1222 COVID-19 vaccine. CDR3 DNA sequence: TGTGCCACCAGTTCCCCTAGACTAGCGGGGGGACGCTCTGGGGCCAACGTCCTGACTTTC. Protein product: CATSSPRLAGGRSGANVLTF.